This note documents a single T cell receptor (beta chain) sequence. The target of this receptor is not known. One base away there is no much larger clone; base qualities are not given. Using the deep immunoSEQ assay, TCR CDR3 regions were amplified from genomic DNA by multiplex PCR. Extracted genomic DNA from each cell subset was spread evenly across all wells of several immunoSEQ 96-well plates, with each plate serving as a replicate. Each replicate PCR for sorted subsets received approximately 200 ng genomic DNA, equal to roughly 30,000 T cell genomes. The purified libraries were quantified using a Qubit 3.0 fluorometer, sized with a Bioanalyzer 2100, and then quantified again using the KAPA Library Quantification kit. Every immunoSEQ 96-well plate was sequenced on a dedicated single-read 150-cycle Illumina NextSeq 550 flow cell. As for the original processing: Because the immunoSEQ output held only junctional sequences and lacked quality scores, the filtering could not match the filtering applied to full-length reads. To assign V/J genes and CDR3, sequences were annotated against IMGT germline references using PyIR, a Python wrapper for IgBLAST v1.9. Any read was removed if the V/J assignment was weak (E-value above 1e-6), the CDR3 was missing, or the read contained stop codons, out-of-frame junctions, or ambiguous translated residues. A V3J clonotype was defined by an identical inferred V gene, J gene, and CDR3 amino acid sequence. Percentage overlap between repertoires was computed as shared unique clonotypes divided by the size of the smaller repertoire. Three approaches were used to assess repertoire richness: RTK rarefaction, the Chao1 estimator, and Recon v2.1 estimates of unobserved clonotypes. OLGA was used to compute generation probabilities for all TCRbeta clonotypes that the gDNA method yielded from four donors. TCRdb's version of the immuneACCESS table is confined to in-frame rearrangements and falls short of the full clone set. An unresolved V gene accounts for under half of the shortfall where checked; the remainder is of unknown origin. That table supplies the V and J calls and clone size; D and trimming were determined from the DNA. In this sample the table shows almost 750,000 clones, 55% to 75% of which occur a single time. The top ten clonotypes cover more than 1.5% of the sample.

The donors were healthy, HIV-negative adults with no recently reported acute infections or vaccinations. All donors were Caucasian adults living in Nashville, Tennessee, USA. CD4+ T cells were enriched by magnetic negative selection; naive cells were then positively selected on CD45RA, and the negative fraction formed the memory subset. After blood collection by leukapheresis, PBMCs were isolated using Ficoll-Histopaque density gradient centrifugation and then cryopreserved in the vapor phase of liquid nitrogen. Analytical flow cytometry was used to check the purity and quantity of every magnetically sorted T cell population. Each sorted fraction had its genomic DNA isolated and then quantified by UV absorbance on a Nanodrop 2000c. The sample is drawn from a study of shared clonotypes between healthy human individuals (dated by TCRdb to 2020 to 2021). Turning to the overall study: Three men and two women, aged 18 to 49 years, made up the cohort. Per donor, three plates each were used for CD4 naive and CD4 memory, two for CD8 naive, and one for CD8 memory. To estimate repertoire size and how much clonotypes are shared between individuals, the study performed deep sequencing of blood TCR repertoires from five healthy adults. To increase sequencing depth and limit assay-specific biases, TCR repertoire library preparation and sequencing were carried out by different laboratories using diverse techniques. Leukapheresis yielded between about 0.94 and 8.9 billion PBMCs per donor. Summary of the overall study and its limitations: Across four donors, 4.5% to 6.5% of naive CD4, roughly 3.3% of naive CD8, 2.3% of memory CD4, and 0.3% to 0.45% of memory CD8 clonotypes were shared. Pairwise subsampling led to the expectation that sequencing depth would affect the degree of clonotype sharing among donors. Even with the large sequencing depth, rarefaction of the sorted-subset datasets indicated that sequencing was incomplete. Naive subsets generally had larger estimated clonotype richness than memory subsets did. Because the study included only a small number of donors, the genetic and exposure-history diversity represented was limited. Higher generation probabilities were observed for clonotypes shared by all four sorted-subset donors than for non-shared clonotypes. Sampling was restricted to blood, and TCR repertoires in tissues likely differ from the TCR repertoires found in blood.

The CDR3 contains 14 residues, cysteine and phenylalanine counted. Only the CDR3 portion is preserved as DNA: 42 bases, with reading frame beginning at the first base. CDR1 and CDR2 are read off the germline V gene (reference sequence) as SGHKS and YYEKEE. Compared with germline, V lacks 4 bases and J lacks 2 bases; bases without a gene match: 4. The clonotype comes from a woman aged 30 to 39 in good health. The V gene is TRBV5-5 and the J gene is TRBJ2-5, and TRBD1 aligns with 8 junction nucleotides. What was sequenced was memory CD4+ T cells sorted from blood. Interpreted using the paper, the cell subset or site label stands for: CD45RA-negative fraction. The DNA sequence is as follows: TGTGCCAGCAGCCACTGGGACAGGCAAGAGACCCAGTACTTC. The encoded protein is CASSHWDRQETQYF.